The T cell receptor beta chain described here comes from a study of response to subunit inactivated influenza vaccine. The CDR3 runs to 16 residues. The V segment lost 1 base and the J segment 3 bases; nucleotides outside the gene matches: 5. Looked up from germline, CDR1 is DFQATT and CDR2 is SNEGSKA (reference sequence). TCRdb independently ran MiXCR on the RT-PCR reads; one entry per CDR3 protein. The top ten clones hold about 7.6% of a sample with about 650,000 distinct CDR3 sequences, 14% of them seen once. The receptor was derived from a man in his fifties or sixties who received an inactivated influenza vaccine. The source was PBMCs from blood, collected around 15 days before vaccination. The V gene is TRBV20-1, the J gene TRBJ2-1; 11 nucleotides agree with TRBD2. Here the CDR3 DNA reads TGCAGTGCTAGAGCCGCTACTAGCGGGAGCTACAATGAGCAGTTCTTC. Translation: CSARAATSGSYNEQFF.